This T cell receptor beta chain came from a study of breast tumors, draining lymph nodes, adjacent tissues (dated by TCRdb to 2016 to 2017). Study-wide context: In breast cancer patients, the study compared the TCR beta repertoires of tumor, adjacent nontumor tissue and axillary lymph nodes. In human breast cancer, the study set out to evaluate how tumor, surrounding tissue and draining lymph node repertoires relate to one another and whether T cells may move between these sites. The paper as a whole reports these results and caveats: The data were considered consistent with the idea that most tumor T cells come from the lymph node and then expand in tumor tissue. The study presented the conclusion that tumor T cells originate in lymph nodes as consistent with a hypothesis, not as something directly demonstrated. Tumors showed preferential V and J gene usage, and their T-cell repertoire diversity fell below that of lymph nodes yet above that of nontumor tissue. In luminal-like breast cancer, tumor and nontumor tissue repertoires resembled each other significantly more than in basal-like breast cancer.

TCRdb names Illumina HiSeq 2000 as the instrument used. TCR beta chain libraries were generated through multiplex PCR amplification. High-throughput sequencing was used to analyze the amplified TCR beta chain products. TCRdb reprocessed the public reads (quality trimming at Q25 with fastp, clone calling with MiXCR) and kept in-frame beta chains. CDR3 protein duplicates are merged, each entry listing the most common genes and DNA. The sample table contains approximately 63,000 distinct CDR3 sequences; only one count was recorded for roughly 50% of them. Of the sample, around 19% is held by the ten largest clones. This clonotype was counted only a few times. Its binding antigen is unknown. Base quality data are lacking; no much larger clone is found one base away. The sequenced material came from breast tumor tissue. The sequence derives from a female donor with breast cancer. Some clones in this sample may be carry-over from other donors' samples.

The CDR3 protein sequence reads: CASSLGNRYTGELFF. The DNA is as follows: TGTGCCAGCAGCTTAGGCAATCGGTACACCGGGGAGCTGTTTTTT. This chain is built from TRBV7-2 and TRBJ2-2; no D gene can be assigned with confidence. V and J are truncated by 1 base and 3 bases respectively, leaving an intervening sequence of 9 bases. Counted from cysteine to phenylalanine, this CDR3 has 15 amino acids. Only CDR3 DNA remains: 45 bases, in frame from the first base. From the germline V gene, CDR1 is SGHTA and CDR2 is FQGNSA.